These 30 T cell receptor beta chains came from one sample sequenced in a study of CD8+CD57+ T cells in acquired aplastic anemia. Using genomic DNA as the template, TCR beta VDJ and CDR3 profiling was carried out. One entry per CDR3 protein results from TCRdb running MiXCR on the reads. Of around 190,000 distinct CDR3 sequences listed, roughly half are singletons. Sequenced material: sorted CD4+, CD8+, or CD8+CD57+ T cells (not recorded which) from PBMCs. These receptors were obtained from a human donor in good health, serving as a control.

Worth noting for this clonotype: Because it lacks the conserved phenylalanine or tryptophan at the end, this CDR3 is likely a read error. CDR3 nucleotides: TGTGCCAGCAGCTTAGTTAGCGGAAACAATGGGCAGTTCCTC. It yields the protein CASSLVSGNNGQFL. V is TRBV7-2 and J is TRBJ2-1, with TRBD2 as a possible D gene (6 bases). Germline V CDR1 and CDR2: SGHTA, FQGNSA. The CDR3 extends over 14 amino acids.

J is TRBJ1-2 and V is TRBV18; no definite D call. The V gene's germline CDR1 is KGHSH and CDR2 LQKENI. The CDR3 has 15 residues. The V gene lost 2 bases and the J gene lost 2 bases, with 12 bases spanning the gap. CDR3 DNA: TGTGCCAGCTCACCATGGGAGGGAAAGAACTATGGCTACACCTTC. It codes for CASSPWEGKNYGYTF.

This clonotype turned up a few times. The rearrangement uses TRBV6-5 and TRBJ1-2, with D tentatively TRBD1 (5 bases). Germline V gene sequence: CDR1 MNHEY, CDR2 SVGAGI. This CDR3 has 15 residues. The ends were cut back, 6 bases at V and 2 bases at J, with 16 bases in the middle. Here the CDR3 DNA reads TGTGCCAGCAGCTTGACCGGAGGGGCGAACTATGGCTACACCTTC. Protein sequence: CASSLTGGANYGYTF.

The chain has TRBV7-9 and TRBJ2-1; TRBD2 matches at 8 bases. Germline assignment: CDR1 SEHNR and CDR2 FQNEAQ (reference sequence). After removal of 6 bases from V and 6 bases from J, the junction contained 4 bases not matched to a gene. This CDR3 comprises 13 residues. The CDR3 DNA is TGTGCCAGCAGGAATAGCGGGGCCAATGAGCAGTTCTTC. Translation: CASRNSGANEQFF.

The chain links TRBV15 to TRBJ2-7, with D perhaps being TRBD1 or TRBD2 (5 bases each). Germline-derived CDR1 and CDR2 are LNHNV and YYDKDF (reference sequence). CDR3 size: 16 residues. Trimming shortened V by 0 bases and J by 0 bases, and 12 bases separated the two germline ends. CDR3 DNA sequence: TGTGCCACCAGCAGAGACAGGGACCTCTACTCCTACGAGCAGTACTTC. Encoded protein: CATSRDRDLYSYEQYF.

The table lists this clonotype with a count of one. The J gene is TRBJ2-7, the V gene TRBV2; possibly TRBD2 for D (6 bases). This CDR3 region has 15 residues. Germline lookup yields CDR1 SNHLY and CDR2 FYNNEI. Trimming left V 10 bases short and J 0 bases short, with 19 bases between. This CDR3 reads CATATREDASYEQYF. The DNA for the CDR3 is TGTGCCACCGCCACCAGGGAGGACGCCTCCTACGAGCAGTACTTC.

The V call is TRBV2, the J call TRBJ2-7; D gene ambiguous. The CDR3 contains 15 residues. The V end lost 2 bases, the J end lost 0 bases, and 11 bases lay between the germline ends. Germline V gene sequence: CDR1 SNHLY, CDR2 FYNNEI. The CDR3 loop reads CASSELLAVSYEQYF. CDR3 nucleotide sequence: TGTGCCAGCAGTGAACTCTTGGCCGTCTCCTACGAGCAGTACTTC.

This clonotype was detected ten times or more. The chain recombines TRBV10-3 with TRBJ1-1, with 8 bases matching TRBD1. In germline, CDR1 is ENHRY, CDR2 SYGVKD. The V gene end was trimmed by 9 bases and the J gene end by 4 bases; junction bases not matched to a gene: 4. This CDR3 has 12 residues. This CDR3 reads CAIKTGGTEAFF. CDR3 coding DNA: TGTGCCATAAAAACAGGGGGCACTGAAGCTTTCTTT.

This clonotype was detected a few times. This sequence joins TRBV15 and TRBJ1-1; 7 bases match TRBD1. This CDR3 is 14 amino acids long. CDR1 is LNHNV and CDR2 is YYDKDF in the germline V gene (reference sequence). V trimming: 1 base; J trimming: 5 bases; junction bases outside the gene matches: 4. DNA for the CDR3: TGTGCCACCAGCAGAGGACAGGGAGGAACTGAAGCTTTCTTT. Translating gives CATSRGQGGTEAFF.

There are a few counts of this clonotype. V is TRBV20-1 and J is TRBJ1-1; TRBD1 matches at 8 bases. Germline-derived CDR1 and CDR2 are DFQATT and SNEGSKA (reference sequence). V gave up 5 bases and J gave up 2 bases; unmatched junction bases: 10. This CDR3 comprises 15 residues. The CDR3 DNA reads TGCAGTGCTGAACAGGGGGGCTCAGGAAACACTGAAGCTTTCTTT. This translates into CSAEQGGSGNTEAFF.

This chain uses TRBV24-1 with TRBJ2-5; 12 bases map to TRBD2. Trimming took 0 bases from V and 11 from J; bases not matched to a gene: 12. CDR3 length: 17 residues. The germline V gene has CDR1 KGHDR and CDR2 SFDVKD. The chain's CDR3 is CATSDLASGGGINEQYF. Here the CDR3 DNA reads TGTGCCACCAGTGATTTGGCTAGCGGGGGGGGGATCAATGAGCAGTACTTC.

This chain connects TRBV19 to TRBJ1-2; maybe TRBD1 (5 bases). The CDR3 is 16 residues long. Deletions cut 0 bases from V and 4 bases from J, with 15 bases between. Germline V lookup: CDR1 LNHDA, CDR2 SQIVND (reference sequence). CDR3 bases: TGTGCCAGTAGTATAGAAGCACGGGGAAGGGGCTATGGCTACACCTTC. As protein: CASSIEARGRGYGYTF.

This clonotype has only a few counts. The chain combines TRBV20-1 with TRBJ1-1, with 9 bases fitting TRBD1. The CDR3 spans 14 residues. V lost 8 bases and J lost 7; bases outside the gene matches: 14. In germline, CDR1 is DFQATT, CDR2 SNEGSKA (reference sequence). The CDR3, as DNA: TGCAGTTCTACGCCGGGACAGGGCTTACGTGAAGCTTTCTTT. Amino acid sequence: CSSTPGQGLREAFF.

This clonotype was seen a few times. The chain links TRBV15 to TRBJ1-2; possible D gene TRBD1, 5 bases. Germline values: CDR1 LNHNV, CDR2 YYDKDF (reference sequence). Trimming left V 0 bases short and J 4 bases short, with 15 bases between. The CDR3 covers 16 residues. The CDR3 spells CATSRDDGQGGYGYTF. The CDR3 DNA reads TGTGCCACCAGCAGAGATGACGGTCAGGGAGGCTATGGCTACACCTTC.

The table lists this clonotype with many counts. The J gene is TRBJ1-1, the V gene TRBV6-1, with D perhaps TRBD1 (6 bases). Germline lookup yields CDR1 MNHNS and CDR2 SASEGT. CDR3 size: 13 residues. V lost 6 bases to trimming and J lost 10 bases, with 18 bases between them. The CDR3 spells CASRLDSVRTAFF. CDR3 bases: TGTGCCAGCAGGCTGGACAGCGTTCGGACAGCTTTCTTT.

With regard to this clonotype: Lacking the conserved final phenylalanine or tryptophan, this CDR3 likely reflects a read error. The limits of the CDR3 on the DNA are not certain, so only TCRdb's listed CDR3 is given. V gene TRBV10-3 combines with J gene TRBJ1-3. The germline V gene has CDR1 ENHRY and CDR2 SYGVKD. From its first to its last residue, the CDR3 has 8 amino acids. The chain's CDR3 is CAISRRNT.

A remark on this clonotype: One end of the junction fails to match germline, which may point to a read error. The chain couples TRBV6-1 to TRBJ2-5; D not resolved. CDR1 and CDR2 from the germline V gene are MNHNS and SASEGT. The CDR3 length is 14 residues. The CDR3 protein is CATSDFLAEETQYF. Here the CDR3 DNA reads TGTGCCACCAGTGATTTTCTGGCCGAGGAGACCCAGTACTTC.

The rearrangement links TRBV9 to TRBJ2-1; no firm D call. The CDR3 is made up of 13 amino acids. The germline gives CDR1 SGDLS, CDR2 YYNGEE. V was pared by 5 bases and J by 3 bases, with 9 bases between. CDR3 nucleotides: TGTGCCAGCAGATTGGCAGTCTACAATGAGCAGTTCTTC. Its protein product is CASRLAVYNEQFF.

This clonotype was observed once. This sequence joins TRBV19 and TRBJ2-7; 8 positions agree with TRBD1. The CDR3 has 14 residues. Germline CDR1 reads LNHDA; CDR2 reads SQIVND (reference sequence). Trimming cost V 5 bases and J 2 bases; bases outside gene matches: 5. CDR3 loop: CASSPGGGTYEQYF. CDR3 sequence (DNA): TGTGCCAGTAGTCCAGGGGGCGGAACCTACGAGCAGTACTTC.

This clonotype was counted at least ten times. The chain is built from TRBV19 and TRBJ1-2; D might be TRBD1 (6 bases). Germline CDR1 reads LNHDA; CDR2 reads SQIVND (reference sequence). The V and J ends lost 10 bases and 3 bases respectively, with 18 bases between them. This CDR3 has 14 residues. The CDR3 loop is CATTQQGGYYGYTF. The CDR3 bases are TGTGCCACTACTCAACAGGGAGGCTACTATGGCTACACCTTC.

The CDR3, as DNA: TGTGCCAGCAGACCTTCCTCGACAGGGTTGAAGGGCGGGGAGCTGTTTTTT. The encoded protein is CASRPSSTGLKGGELFF. The V call is TRBV27, the J call TRBJ2-2; TRBD1 aligns across 7 bases. J lost 7 bases, V lost 6 bases, and 17 bases had no gene match. Germline V gene data show CDR1 as MNHEY and CDR2 as SMNVEV (reference sequence). CDR3 length equals 17 residues.

This clonotype has a single count. At one end, the junction sequence differs from germline, possibly due to a read error. The chain has TRBV10-3 and TRBJ2-6, with 10 bases that match TRBD1. CDR3 length: 15 amino acids. Per the germline V gene, CDR1 is ENHRY and CDR2 is SYGVKD. For the CDR3, the DNA is TGTGCCACCGGGACAGGGGTCTCTGGGGCCAACGTCCTGGCTTTC. Protein product: CATGTGVSGANVLAF.

There are a few counts of this clonotype. A much larger clone lies a single base off, so this may be a read error. The chain uses TRBV11-2 and TRBJ2-7, with TRBD1 identical over 9 bases. Per the germline V gene, CDR1 is SGHAT and CDR2 is FQNNGV. The CDR3 runs 14 residues. CDR3 sequence reads: CACSPGDRAYEQYF. The DNA for the CDR3 is TGTGCCTGCAGCCCCGGGGACAGGGCTTACGAGCAGTACTTC.

The chain couples TRBV5-6 to TRBJ2-4, with a tentative D call TRBD1 (5 bases). CDR3 length: 15 residues. Germline loops: CDR1 SGHDT, CDR2 YYEEEE. Deletions cut 4 bases from V and 4 bases from J, with 15 bases between. CDR3 sequence: CASSPPPDRKNIQYF. CDR3 nucleotides: TGTGCCAGCAGCCCGCCCCCAGACAGAAAAAACATTCAGTACTTC. The complete variable domain, with remaining parts taken from reference TRBV5-6 and TRBJ2-4, reads DAGVTQSPTHLIKTRGQQVTLRCSPKSGHDTVSWYQQALGQGPQFIFQYYEEEERQRGNFPDRFSGHQFPNYSSELNVNALLLGDSALYLCASSPPPDRKNIQYFGAGTRLSVL.

This clonotype has just one count. The chain has TRBV2 and TRBJ2-7, with a possible D match to TRBD1 (5 bases). The CDR3 runs 11 residues. V was trimmed by 10 bases and J by 8 bases, leaving 15 bases between them. Germline V gives CDR1 SNHLY, CDR2 FYNNEI. The CDR3 reads CATRVRAQQYF. The CDR3 coding sequence is TGTGCCACCCGGGTCAGGGCTCAGCAGTACTTC.

In regard to this clonotype: One end of the junction varies from germline; a read error may be responsible. The rearrangement links TRBV7-7 to TRBJ2-1, with D possibly TRBD1 on 5 matching bases. This CDR3 region has 14 residues. Germline lookup yields CDR1 SSHAT and CDR2 FNYEAQ (reference sequence). CDR3 loop: CASSPQDTNNEQFF. The CDR3 DNA follows: TGTGCTAGCAGCCCCCAGGACACCAACAATGAGCAGTTCTTC.

The genes are TRBV5-1 and TRBJ1-2, with TRBD1 as a possible D gene (5 bases). The CDR3 covers 14 residues. The V end was cut by 4 bases, the J end by 2 bases, with 12 bases between. CDR1 is SGHRS, CDR2 YFSETQ, per germline. The chain's CDR3 is CASSRQGPNYGYTF. The DNA for the CDR3 is TGCGCCAGCAGCCGCCAGGGACCGAACTATGGCTACACCTTC.

This clonotype was seen more than once but under ten times. The chain employs TRBV14 and TRBJ2-5, with 9 bases matching TRBD1. CDR1 and CDR2 from the germline V gene are SGHDN and FVKESK. CDR3 length: 16 residues. The V gene end was trimmed by 0 bases and the J gene end by 4 bases; junction bases not matched to a gene: 6. This chain's CDR3 is CASSQDRRTGAETQYF. DNA of the CDR3: TGTGCCAGCAGCCAAGATAGGAGGACAGGGGCAGAGACCCAGTACTTC.

There are many counts of this clonotype. This CDR3 is CATSTAEPTSYEQYF. The CDR3 bases are TGTGCCACCAGCACCGCCGAACCGACTAGCTACGAGCAGTACTTC. The gene calls are TRBV15 and TRBJ2-7, with D possibly TRBD2 on 6 matching bases. The V end was cut by 4 bases, the J end by 3 bases, with 16 bases between. Germline CDR1 is LNHNV and CDR2 is YYDKDF (reference sequence). The CDR3 has 15 amino acids.

This clonotype was counted a single time. The chain uses TRBV7-9 and TRBJ1-2; TRBD1 is a possible D gene (5 bases). Germline CDR1 and CDR2: SEHNR and FQNEAQ (reference sequence). V dropped 5 bases and J dropped 2 bases, with 12 bases sitting between them. The CDR3 loop spans 14 amino acids. CDR3 protein: CASSPPGANYGYTF. The CDR3 DNA reads TGTGCCAGCAGCCCCCCTGGGGCCAACTATGGCTACACCTTC. Together with reference TRBV7-9 and TRBJ1-2, the CDR3 gives the full variable domain: DTGVSQNPRHKITKRGQNVTFRCDPISEHNRLYWYRQTLGQGPEFLTYFQNEAQLEKSRLLSDRFSAERPKGSFSTLEIQRTEQGDSAMYLCASSPPGANYGYTFGSGTRLTVV.